This T cell receptor beta chain was identified in a study of cytomegalovirus exposure and HLA in healthy donors. About this clone: The antigen remains unidentified.

CDR3 length: 16 amino acids. CDR1 SGHNT and CDR2 YYREEE come from the germline V gene (reference sequence). V lost 4 bases, J lost 0 bases, and 17 bases lay in between. The PCR ran on 60 Vbeta and 13 Jbeta primers. The protocol was immunoSEQ multiplex PCR, while the TCRdb copy is restricted to in-frame clones and leaves out a portion. Recorded for this sample: around 210,000 clones. Study outcomes and limitations: Most TCR sequences were rare, but some public TCRs occurred in many donors.

This clonotype was sampled from a girl between 2 and 10 years old in good health and CMV-seropositive. J is TRBJ2-7 and V is TRBV5-4; D is perhaps TRBD1 (6 bases). What was sequenced was PBMCs. CDR3 loop: CASSPAGQSFSYEQYF. CDR3 DNA sequence: TGTGCCAGCAGCCCCGCTGGACAGTCGTTCTCCTACGAGCAGTACTTC. Combining the CDR3 with reference TRBV5-4 and TRBJ2-7 gives the whole variable domain ETGVTQSPTHLIKTRGQQVTLRCSSQSGHNTVSWYQQALGQGPQFIFQYYREEENGRGNFPPRFSGLQFPNYSSELNVNALELDDSALYLCASSPAGQSFSYEQYFGPGTRLTVT.